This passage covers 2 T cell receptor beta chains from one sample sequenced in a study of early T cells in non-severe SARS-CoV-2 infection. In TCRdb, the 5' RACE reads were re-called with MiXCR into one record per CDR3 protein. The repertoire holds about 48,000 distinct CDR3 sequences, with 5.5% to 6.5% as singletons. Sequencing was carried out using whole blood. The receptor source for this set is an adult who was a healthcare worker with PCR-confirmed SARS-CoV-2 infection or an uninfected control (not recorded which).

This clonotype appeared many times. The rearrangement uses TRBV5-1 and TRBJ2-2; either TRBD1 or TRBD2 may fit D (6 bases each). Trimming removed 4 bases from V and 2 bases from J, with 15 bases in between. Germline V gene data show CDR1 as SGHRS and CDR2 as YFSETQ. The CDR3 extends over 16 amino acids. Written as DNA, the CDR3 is TGCGCCAGCAGCCCCGAAGGGGGGTTAAACACCGGGGAGCTGTTTTTT. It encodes CASSPEGGLNTGELFF.

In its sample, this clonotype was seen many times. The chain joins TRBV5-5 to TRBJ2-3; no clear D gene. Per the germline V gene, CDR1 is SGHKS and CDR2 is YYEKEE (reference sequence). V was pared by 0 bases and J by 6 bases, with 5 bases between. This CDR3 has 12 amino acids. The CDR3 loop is CASSLDTDTQYF. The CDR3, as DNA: TGTGCCAGCAGCTTGGATACGGATACGCAGTATTTT.